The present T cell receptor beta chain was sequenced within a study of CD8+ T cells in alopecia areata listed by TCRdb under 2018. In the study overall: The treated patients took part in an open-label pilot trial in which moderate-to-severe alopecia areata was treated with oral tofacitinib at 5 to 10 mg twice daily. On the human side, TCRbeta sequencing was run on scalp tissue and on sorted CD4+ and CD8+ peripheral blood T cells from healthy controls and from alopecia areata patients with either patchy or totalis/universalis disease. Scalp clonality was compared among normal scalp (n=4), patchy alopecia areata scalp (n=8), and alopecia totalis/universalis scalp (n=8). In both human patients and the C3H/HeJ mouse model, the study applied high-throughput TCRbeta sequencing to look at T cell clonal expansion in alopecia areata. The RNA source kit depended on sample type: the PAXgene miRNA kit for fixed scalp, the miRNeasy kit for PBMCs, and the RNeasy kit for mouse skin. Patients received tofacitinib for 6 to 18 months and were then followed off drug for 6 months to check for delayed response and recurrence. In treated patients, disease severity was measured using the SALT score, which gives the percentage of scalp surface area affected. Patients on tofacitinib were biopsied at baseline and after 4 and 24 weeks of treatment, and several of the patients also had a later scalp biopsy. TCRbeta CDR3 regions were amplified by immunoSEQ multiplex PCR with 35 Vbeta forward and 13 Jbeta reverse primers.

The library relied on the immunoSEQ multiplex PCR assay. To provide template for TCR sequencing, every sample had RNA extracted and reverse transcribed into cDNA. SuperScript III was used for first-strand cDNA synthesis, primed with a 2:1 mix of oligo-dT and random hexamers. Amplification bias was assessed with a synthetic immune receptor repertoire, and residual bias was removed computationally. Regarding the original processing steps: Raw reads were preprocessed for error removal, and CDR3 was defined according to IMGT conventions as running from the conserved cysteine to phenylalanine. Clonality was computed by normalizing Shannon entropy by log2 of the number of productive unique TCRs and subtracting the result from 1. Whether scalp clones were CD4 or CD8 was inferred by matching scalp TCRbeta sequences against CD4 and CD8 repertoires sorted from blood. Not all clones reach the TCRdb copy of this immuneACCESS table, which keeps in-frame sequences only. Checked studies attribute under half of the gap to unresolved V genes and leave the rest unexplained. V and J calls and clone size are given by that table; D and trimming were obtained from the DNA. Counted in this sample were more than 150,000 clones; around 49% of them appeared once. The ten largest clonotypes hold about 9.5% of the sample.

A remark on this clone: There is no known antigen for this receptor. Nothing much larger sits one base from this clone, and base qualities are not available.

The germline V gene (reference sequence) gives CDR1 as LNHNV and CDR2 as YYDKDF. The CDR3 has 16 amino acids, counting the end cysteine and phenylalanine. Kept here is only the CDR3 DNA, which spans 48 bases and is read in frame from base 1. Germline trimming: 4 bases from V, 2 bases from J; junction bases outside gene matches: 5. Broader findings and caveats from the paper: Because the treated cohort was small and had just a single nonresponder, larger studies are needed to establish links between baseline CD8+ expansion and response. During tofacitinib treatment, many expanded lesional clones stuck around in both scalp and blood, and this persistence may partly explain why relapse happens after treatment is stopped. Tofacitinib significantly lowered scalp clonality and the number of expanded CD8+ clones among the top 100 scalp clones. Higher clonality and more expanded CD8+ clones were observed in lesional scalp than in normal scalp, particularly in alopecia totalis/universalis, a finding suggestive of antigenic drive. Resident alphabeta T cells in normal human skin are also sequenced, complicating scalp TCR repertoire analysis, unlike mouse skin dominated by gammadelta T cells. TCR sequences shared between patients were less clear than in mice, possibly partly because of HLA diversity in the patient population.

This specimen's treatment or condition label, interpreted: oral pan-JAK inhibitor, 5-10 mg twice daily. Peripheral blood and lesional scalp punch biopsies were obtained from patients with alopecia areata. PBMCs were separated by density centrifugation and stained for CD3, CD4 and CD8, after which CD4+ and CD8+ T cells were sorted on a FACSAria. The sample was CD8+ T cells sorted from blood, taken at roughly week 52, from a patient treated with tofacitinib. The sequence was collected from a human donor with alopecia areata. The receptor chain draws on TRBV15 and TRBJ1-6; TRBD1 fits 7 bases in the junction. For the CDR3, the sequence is CATSKTGIAYNSPLHF. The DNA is TGTGCCACCAGCAAGACAGGGATTGCCTATAATTCACCCCTCCACTTT.